The source of this T cell receptor beta chain is a study of CD8 T cells in ankylosing spondylitis. V was pared by 6 bases and J by 0 bases, with 1 base of the junction left unmatched. CDR1 and CDR2 (germline): DFQATT, SNEGSKA (reference sequence). This CDR3 is 12 amino acids long. This clonotype was recorded at least ten times. TCRdb re-called the 5' RACE reads through MiXCR, storing one row per CDR3 protein. The profile shows some 220,000 distinct CDR3 sequences, 8.2% of them singletons. The clonotype comes from a female donor with ankylosing spondylitis or in good health (not recorded which). This sequence joins TRBV20-1 and TRBJ2-7, with 8 bases identical to TRBD1. Sample: blood, either unsorted or a sorted T cell fraction (not recorded which). CDR3 DNA sequence: TGCAGTGCCGGGACAGGCTCCTACGAGCAGTACTTC. Its translation: CSAGTGSYEQYF.